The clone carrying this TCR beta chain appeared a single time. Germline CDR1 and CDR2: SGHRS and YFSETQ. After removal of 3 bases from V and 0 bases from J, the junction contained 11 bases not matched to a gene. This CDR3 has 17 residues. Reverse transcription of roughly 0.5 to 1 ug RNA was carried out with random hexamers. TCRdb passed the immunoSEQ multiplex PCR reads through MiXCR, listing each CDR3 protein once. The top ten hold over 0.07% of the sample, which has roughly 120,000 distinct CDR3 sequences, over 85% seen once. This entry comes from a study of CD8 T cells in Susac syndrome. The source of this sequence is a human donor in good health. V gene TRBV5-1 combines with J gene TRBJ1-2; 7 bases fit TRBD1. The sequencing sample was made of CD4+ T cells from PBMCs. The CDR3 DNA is TGCGCCAGCAGCTCCACCCGGACAGGCGAAACTAACTATGGCTACACCTTC. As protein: CASSSTRTGETNYGYTF. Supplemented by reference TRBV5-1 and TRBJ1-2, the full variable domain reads KAGVTQTPRYLIKTRGQQVTLSCSPISGHRSVSWYQQTPGQGLQFLFEYFSETQRNKGNFPGRFSGRQFSNSRSEMNVSTLELGDSALYLCASSSTRTGETNYGYTFGSGTRLTVV.